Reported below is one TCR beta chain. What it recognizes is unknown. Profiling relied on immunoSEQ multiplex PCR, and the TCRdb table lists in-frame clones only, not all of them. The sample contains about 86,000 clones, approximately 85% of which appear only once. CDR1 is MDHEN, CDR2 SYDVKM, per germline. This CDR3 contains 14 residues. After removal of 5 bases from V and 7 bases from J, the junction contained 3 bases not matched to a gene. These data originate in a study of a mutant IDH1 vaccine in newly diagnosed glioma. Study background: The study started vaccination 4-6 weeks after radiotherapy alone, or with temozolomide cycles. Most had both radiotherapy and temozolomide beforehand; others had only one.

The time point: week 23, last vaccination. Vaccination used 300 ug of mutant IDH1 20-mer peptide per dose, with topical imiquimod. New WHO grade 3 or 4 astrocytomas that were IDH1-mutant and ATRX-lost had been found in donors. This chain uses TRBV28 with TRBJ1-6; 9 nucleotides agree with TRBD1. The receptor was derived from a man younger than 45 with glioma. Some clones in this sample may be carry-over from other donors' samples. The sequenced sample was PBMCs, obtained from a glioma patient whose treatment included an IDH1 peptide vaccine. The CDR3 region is CASSRTGVNSPLHF. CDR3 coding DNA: TGTGCCAGCAGTCGGACAGGGGTAAATTCACCCCTCCACTTT.